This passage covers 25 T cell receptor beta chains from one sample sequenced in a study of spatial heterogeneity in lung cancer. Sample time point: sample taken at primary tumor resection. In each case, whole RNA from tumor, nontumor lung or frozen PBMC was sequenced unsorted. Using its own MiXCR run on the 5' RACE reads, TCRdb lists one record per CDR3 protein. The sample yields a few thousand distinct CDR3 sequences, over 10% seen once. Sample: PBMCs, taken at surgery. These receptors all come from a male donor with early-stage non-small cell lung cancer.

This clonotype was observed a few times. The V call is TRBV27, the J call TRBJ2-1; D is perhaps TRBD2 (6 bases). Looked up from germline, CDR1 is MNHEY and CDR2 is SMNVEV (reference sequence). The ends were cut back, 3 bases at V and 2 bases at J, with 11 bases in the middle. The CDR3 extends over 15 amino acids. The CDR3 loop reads CASSLAGPAYNEQFF. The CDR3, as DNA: TGTGCCAGCAGTTTGGCGGGACCAGCCTACAATGAGCAGTTCTTC.

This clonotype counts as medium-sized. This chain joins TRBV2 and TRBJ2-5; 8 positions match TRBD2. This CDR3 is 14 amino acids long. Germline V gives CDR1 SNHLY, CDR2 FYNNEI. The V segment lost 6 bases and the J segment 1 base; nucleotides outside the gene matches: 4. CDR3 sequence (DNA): TGTGCCAGCAGGCCCACTAGCGGCCAAGAGACCCAGTACTTC. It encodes CASRPTSGQETQYF.

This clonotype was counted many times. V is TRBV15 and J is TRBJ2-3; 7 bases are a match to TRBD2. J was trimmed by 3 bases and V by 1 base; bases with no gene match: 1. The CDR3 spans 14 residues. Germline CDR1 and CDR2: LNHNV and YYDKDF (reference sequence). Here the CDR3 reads CATSRVGGTDTQYF. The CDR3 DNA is TGTGCCACCAGCAGAGTGGGGGGGACAGATACGCAGTATTTT.

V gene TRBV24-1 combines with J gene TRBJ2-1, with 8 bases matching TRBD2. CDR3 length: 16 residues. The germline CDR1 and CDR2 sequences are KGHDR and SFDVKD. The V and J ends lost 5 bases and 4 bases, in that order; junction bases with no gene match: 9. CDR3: CATSGDTSGSYNEQFF. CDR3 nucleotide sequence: TGTGCCACCAGTGGGGATACTAGCGGTTCTTACAATGAGCAGTTCTTC.

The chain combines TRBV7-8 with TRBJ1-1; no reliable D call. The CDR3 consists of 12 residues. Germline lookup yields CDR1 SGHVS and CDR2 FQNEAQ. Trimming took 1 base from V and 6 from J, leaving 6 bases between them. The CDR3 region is CASSLEAAEAFF. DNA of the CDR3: TGTGCCAGCAGCTTAGAAGCCGCTGAAGCTTTCTTT.

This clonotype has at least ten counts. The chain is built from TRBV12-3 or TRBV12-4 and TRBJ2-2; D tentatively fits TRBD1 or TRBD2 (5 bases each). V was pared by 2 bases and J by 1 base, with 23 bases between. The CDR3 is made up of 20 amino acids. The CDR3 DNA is TGTGCCAGCAGTTTAATAGTGAGGGGTGTCGACCGAATGAACACCGGGGAGCTGTTTTTT. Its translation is CASSLIVRGVDRMNTGELFF.

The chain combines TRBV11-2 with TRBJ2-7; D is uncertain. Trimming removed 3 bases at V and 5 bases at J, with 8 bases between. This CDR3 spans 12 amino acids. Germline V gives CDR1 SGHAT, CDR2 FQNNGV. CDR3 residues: CASSFTLDEQYF. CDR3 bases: TGTGCCAGCAGCTTCACCCTGGACGAGCAGTACTTC.

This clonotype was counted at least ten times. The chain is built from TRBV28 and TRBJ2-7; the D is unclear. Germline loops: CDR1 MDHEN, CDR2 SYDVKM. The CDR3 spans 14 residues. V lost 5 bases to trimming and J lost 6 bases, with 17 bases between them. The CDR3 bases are TGTGCCAGCAGTCCCCAAGTGGGCTTCGGCGAGCAGTACTTC. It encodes CASSPQVGFGEQYF.

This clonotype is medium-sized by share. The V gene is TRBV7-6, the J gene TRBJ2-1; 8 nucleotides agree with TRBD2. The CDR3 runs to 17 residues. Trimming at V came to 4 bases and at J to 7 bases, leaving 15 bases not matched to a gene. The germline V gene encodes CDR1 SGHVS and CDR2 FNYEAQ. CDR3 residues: CASSYVFAGGLGNEQFF. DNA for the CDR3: TGTGCCAGCAGCTACGTCTTTGCGGGGGGCCTTGGAAATGAGCAGTTCTTC.

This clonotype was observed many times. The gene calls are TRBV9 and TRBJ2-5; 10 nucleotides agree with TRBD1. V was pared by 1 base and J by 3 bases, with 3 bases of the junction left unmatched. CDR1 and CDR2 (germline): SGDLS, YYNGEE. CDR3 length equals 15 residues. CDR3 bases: TGTGCCAGCAGCGTACGTGGGACAGGGGAAGAGACCCAGTACTTC. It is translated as CASSVRGTGEETQYF.

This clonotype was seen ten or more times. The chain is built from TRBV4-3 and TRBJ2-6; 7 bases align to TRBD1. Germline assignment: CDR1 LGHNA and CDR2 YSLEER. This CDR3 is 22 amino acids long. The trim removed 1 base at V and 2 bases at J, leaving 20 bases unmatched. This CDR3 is CASSQGPQDRFSWWAGANVLTF. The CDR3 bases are TGCGCCAGCAGCCAAGGGCCGCAGGACAGGTTTTCTTGGTGGGCTGGGGCCAACGTCCTGACTTTC.

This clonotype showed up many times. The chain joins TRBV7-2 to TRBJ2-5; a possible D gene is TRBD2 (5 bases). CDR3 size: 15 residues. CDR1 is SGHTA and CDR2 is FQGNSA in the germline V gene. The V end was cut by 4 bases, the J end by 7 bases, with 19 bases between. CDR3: CASSSALTAGGTQYF. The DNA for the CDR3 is TGTGCCAGCAGCTCTGCCTTGACGGCGGGCGGGACCCAGTACTTC.

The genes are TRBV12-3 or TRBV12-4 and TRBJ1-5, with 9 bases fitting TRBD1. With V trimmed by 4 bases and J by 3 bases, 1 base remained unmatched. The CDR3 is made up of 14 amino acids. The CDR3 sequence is CASSWTGVNQPQHF. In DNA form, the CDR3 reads TGTGCCAGCAGTTGGACAGGGGTCAATCAGCCCCAGCATTTT.

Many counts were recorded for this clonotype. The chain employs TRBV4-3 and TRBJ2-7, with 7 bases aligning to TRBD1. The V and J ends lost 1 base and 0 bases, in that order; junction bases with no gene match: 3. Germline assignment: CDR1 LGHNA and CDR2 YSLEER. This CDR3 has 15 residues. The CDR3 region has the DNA TGCGCCAGCAGCCAAGGGAGACAGGGCTCCTACGAGCAGTACTTC. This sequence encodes CASSQGRQGSYEQYF.

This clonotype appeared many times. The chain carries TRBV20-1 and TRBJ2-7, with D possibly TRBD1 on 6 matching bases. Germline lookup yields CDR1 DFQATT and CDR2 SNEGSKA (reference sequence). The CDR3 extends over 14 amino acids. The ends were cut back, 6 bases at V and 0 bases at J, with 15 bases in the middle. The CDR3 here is CSATDRFSSYEQYF. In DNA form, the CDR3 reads TGCAGTGCCACGGACAGATTTTCCTCCTACGAGCAGTACTTC.

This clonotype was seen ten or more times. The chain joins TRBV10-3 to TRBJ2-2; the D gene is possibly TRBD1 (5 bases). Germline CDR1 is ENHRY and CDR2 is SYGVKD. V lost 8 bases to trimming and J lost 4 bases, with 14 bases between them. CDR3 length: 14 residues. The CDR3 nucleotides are TGTGCCATCGGTGTAGGGGCTAGCACCGGGGAGCTGTTTTTT. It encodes CAIGVGASTGELFF.

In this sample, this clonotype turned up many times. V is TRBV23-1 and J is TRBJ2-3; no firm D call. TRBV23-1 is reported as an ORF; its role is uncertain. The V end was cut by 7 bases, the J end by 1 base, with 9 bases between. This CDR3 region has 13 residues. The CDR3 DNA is TGCGCCAGCAAGTTAGGAGGCACAGATACGCAGTATTTT. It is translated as CASKLGGTDTQYF.

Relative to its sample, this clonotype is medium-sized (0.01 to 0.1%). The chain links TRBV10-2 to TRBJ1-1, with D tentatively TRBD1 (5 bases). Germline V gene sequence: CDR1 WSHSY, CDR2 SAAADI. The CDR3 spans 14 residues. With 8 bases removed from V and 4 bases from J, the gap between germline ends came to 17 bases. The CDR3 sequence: CASSSGGAPTEAFF. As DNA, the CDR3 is TGCGCCAGCTCAAGTGGTGGGGCTCCCACTGAAGCTTTCTTT.

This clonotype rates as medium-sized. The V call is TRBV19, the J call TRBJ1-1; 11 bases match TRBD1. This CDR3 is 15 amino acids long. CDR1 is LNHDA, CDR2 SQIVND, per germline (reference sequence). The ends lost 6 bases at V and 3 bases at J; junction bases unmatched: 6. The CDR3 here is CASSLGTGGDTEAFF. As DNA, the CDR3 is TGTGCCAGTAGCCTTGGGACAGGGGGTGACACTGAAGCTTTCTTT.

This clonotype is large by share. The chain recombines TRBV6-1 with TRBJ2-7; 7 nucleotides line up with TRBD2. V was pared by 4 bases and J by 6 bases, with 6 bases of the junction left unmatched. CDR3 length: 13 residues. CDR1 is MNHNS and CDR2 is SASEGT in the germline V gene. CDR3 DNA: TGTGCCAGCAGTGTGGACCAGCGGGGCGAGCAGTACTTC. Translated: CASSVDQRGEQYF.

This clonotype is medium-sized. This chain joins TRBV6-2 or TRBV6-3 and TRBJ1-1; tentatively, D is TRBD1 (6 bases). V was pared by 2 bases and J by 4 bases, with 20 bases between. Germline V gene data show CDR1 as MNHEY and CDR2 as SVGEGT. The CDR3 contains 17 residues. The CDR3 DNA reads TGTGCCAGCAGTTACGAGAAGGGGACACGGTTGGGCACTGAAGCTTTCTTT. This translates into CASSYEKGTRLGTEAFF.

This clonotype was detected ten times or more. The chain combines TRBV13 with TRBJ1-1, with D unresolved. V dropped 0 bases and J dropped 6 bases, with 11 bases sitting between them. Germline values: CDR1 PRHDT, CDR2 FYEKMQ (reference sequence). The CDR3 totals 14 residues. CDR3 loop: CASSLGLQAAEAFF. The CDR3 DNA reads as TGTGCCAGCAGCTTAGGCCTGCAGGCGGCTGAAGCTTTCTTT. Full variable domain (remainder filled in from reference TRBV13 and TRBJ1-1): AAGVIQSPRHLIKEKRETATLKCYPIPRHDTVYWYQQGPGQDPQFLISFYEKMQSDKGSIPDRFSAQQFSDYHSELNMSSLELGDSALYFCASSLGLQAAEAFFGQGTRLTVV.

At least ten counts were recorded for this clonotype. The CDR3 coding sequence is TGTGCCAGCAGTTTCGTCCTGGGGGAAAAACTGTTTTTT. As protein: CASSFVLGEKLFF. V is TRBV27 and J is TRBJ1-4; D unclear. CDR1 MNHEY and CDR2 SMNVEV come from the germline V gene (reference sequence). V lost 3 bases and J 8 bases, leaving 10 bases between the germline ends. The CDR3 length is 13 residues.

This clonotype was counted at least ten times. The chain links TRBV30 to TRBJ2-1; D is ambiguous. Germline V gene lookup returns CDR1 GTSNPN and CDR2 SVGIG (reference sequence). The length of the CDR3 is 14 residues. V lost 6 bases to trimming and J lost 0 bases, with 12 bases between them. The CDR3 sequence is CACFLGSSYNEQFF. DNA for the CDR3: TGTGCCTGCTTTCTAGGCAGCTCCTACAATGAGCAGTTCTTC.

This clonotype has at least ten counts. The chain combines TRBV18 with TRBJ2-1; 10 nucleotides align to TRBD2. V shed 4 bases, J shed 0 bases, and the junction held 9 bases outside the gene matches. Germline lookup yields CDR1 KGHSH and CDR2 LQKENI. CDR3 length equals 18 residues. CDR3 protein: CASSLLAGGLSSYNEQFF. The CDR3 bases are TGTGCCAGCTCACTCTTAGCGGGGGGTCTCAGCTCCTACAATGAGCAGTTCTTC.